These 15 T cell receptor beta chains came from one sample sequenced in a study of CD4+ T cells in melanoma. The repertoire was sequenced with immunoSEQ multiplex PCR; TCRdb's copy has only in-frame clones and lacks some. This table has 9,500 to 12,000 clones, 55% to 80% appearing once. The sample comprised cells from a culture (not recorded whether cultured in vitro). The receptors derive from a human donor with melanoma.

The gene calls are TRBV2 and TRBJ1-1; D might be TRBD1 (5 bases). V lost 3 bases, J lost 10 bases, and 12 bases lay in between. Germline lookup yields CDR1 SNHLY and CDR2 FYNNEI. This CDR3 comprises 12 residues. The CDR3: CASSDGGEGAFF. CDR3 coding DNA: TGTGCCAGCAGTGACGGGGGAGAAGGAGCTTTCTTT.

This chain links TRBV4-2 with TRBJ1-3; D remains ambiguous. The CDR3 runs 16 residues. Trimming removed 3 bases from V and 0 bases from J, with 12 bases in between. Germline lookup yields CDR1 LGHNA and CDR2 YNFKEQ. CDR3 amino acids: CASSHPSASSGNTIYF. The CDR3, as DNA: TGTGCCAGCAGCCATCCTTCGGCTTCCTCTGGAAACACCATATATTTT.

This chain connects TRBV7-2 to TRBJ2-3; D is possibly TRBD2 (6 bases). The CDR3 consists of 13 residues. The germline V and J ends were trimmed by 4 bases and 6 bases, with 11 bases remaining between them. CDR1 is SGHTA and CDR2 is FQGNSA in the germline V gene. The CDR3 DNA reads TGTGCCAGCAGCTGGAGGGTAGCGGATACGCAGTATTTT. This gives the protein CASSWRVADTQYF.

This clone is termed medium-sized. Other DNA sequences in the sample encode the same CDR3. CDR3 sequence reads: CASSSYRGRGDTQYF. The CDR3 coding sequence is TGTGCCAGCAGCTCCTACAGGGGGCGTGGAGATACGCAGTATTTT. The chain employs TRBV11-2 and TRBJ2-3; 9 nucleotides line up with TRBD1. The germline V gene has CDR1 SGHAT and CDR2 FQNNGV. The CDR3 length is 15 residues. V trimming: 4 bases; J trimming: 5 bases; junction bases outside the gene matches: 7.

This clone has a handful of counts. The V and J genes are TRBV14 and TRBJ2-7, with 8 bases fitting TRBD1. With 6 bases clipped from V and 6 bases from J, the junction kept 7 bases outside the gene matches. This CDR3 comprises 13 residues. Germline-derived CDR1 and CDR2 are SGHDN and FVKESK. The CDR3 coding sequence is TGTGCCAGCAGGTCCGGACAGGGCCGCGAGCAGTACTTC. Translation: CASRSGQGREQYF. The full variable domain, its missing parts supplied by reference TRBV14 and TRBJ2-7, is EAGVTQFPSHSVIEKGQTVTLRCDPISGHDNLYWYRRVMGKEIKFLLHFVKESKQDESGMPNNRFLAERTGGTYSTLKVQPAELEDSGVYFCASRSGQGREQYFGPGTRLTVT.

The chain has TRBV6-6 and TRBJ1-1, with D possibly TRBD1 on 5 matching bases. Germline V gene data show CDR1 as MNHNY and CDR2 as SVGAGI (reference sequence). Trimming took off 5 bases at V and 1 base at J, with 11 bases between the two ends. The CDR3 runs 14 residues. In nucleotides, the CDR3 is TGTGCCAGCAGTGAGACAGAGGCGAACACTGAAGCTTTCTTT. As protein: CASSETEANTEAFF.

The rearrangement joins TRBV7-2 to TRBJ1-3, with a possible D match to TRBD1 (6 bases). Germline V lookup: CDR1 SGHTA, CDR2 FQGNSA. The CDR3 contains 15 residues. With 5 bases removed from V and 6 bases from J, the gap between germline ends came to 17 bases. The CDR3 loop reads CASSNNRVRENTIYF. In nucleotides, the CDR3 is TGTGCCAGCAGCAACAACAGGGTTCGCGAAAACACCATATATTTT. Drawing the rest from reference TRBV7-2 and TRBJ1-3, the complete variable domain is GAGVSQSPSNKVTEKGKDVELRCDPISGHTALYWYRQSLGQGLEFLIYFQGNSAPDKSGLPSDRFSAERTGGSVSTLTIQRTQQEDSAVYLCASSNNRVRENTIYFGEGSWLTVV.

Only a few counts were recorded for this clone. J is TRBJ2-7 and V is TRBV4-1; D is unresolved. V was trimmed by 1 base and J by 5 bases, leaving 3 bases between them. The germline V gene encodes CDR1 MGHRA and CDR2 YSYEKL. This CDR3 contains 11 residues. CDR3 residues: CASSQGDEQYF. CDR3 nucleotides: TGCGCCAGCAGCCAAGGTGACGAGCAGTACTTC.

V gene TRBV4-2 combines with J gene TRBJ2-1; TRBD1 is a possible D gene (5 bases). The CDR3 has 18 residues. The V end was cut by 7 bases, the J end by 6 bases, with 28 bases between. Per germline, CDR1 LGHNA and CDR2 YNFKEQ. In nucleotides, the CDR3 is TGTGCCAGCATCTGGGGTGGCAGGGCCTTCGTTTTGGGCAATGAGCAGTTCTTC. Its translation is CASIWGGRAFVLGNEQFF.

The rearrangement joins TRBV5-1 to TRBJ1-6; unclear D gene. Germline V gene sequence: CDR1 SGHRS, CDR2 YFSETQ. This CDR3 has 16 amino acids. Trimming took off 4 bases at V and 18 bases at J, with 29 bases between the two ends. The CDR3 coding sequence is TGCGCCAGCAGCCGTGGAGGAGGATCGTTGGGCTCGTTAGCCCACTTT. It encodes CASSRGGGSLGSLAHF.

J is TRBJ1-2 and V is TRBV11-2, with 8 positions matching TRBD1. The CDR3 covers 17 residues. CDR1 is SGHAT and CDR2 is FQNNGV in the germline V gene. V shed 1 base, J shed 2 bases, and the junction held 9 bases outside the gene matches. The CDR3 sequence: CASSLGAGTGANYGYTF. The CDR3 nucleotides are TGTGCCAGCAGCTTAGGGGCAGGGACAGGCGCAAACTATGGCTACACCTTC.

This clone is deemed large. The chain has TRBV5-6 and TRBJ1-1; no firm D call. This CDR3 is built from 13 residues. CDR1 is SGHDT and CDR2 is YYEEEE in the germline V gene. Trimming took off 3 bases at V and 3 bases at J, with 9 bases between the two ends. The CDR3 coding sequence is TGTGCCAGCAGCTCGGACGATTACACTGAAGCTTTCTTT. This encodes CASSSDDYTEAFF.

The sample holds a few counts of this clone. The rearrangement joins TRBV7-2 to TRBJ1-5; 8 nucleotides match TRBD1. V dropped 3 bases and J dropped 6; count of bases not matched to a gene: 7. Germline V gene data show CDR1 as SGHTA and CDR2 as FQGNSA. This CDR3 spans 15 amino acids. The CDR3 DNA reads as TGTGCCAGCAGCTTCCCCGACAGGGGTACTCAGCCCCAGCATTTT. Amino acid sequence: CASSFPDRGTQPQHF. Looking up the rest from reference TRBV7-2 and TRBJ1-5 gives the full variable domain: GAGVSQSPSNKVTEKGKDVELRCDPISGHTALYWYRQSLGQGLEFLIYFQGNSAPDKSGLPSDRFSAERTGGSVSTLTIQRTQQEDSAVYLCASSFPDRGTQPQHFGDGTRLSIL.

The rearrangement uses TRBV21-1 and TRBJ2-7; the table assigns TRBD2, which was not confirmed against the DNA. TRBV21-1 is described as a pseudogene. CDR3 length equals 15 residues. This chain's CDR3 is CASSNCSGEDYEQYF. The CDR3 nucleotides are TGTGCCAGCAGCAACTGTTCGGGGGAGGACTACGAGCAGTACTTC.

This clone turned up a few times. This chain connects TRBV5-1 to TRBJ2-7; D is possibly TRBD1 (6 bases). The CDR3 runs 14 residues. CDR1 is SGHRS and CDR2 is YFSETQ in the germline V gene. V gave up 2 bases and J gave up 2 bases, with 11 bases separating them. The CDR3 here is CASSLGTTTYEQYF. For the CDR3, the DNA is TGCGCCAGCAGCTTAGGGACAACAACCTACGAGCAGTACTTC.